The present T cell receptor beta chain was sequenced within a study of cytotoxic CD8 clonotypes in ibrutinib-treated CLL. Study as a whole: A median 12 months of treatment, range 6 to 36, preceded the collection of response samples. Across samples, productive templates numbered around 260,000 and productive rearrangements reached 75,000 to 100,000 on average.

Trimming shortened V by 3 bases and J by 9 bases, and 15 bases separated the two germline ends. The CDR3 contains 13 residues. CDR1 and CDR2 from the germline V gene are LNHNV and YYDKDF (reference sequence). This table comes from immunoSEQ multiplex PCR, and its TCRdb copy is limited to in-frame clones, with some not included. Here the sample spans about 200,000 clones, just over 70% being singletons. The chain couples TRBV15 to TRBJ2-7; possible D gene TRBD2, 7 bases. The sequencing here drew on PBMCs, taken after 12 months of ibrutinib treatment. This TCR derives from a human donor with chronic lymphocytic leukemia. CDR3 in amino acids: CATSSLPGGLQYF. CDR3 nucleotides: TGTGCCACCAGCAGCCTCCCGGGGGGCCTGCAGTACTTC.